What follows are 9 T cell receptor beta chains derived from one specimen sequenced in a study of CD8+ T cells in alopecia areata. cDNA serving as the sequencing template came from extracted, reverse transcribed RNA. Generated by immunoSEQ multiplex PCR, the TCRdb table keeps only in-frame clones and is missing some. The sample carries about 260,000 clones, approximately 60% recorded once. This sample's treatment: oral pan-JAK inhibitor, 5-10 mg twice daily. The specimen comprised CD4+ T cells sorted from blood, sampled at approximately week 51, from a patient treated with tofacitinib. The receptors originated from a human donor with alopecia areata.

The chain couples TRBV2 to TRBJ1-6; D gene unclear. CDR1 SNHLY and CDR2 FYNNEI come from the germline V gene. This CDR3 has 13 amino acids. The germline V and J ends were trimmed by 0 bases and 7 bases, with 4 bases remaining between them. The CDR3 protein is CASSEAENSPLHF. In nucleotides, the CDR3 is TGTGCCAGCAGTGAAGCGGAGAATTCACCCCTCCACTTT.

This clone has a single count. The chain links TRBV9 to TRBJ2-1, with 8 positions matching TRBD1. CDR1 and CDR2 from the germline V gene are SGDLS and YYNGEE. The length of the CDR3 is 16 residues. Losses at the gene ends were 2 bases for V and 8 bases for J; bases not matched to a gene: 12. CDR3 DNA sequence: TGTGCCAGCAGCGTCCTTACCGGGACAGGAGGGGATGAGCAGTTCTTC. Protein product: CASSVLTGTGGDEQFF.

V gene TRBV10-3 combines with J gene TRBJ2-1, with D uncertain. The CDR3 spans 14 residues. The V and J ends lost 6 bases and 6 bases respectively, with 15 bases between them. Germline V gene data show CDR1 as ENHRY and CDR2 as SYGVKD. CDR3: CAIRPDGRLNEQFF. The CDR3 region has the DNA TGTGCCATCAGGCCCGACGGACGCCTCAATGAGCAGTTCTTC.

This clone was seen ten or more times. The genes are TRBV29-1 and TRBJ2-1; the match to TRBD2 covers 8 bases. Germline V lookup: CDR1 SQVTM, CDR2 ANQGSEA. V gave up 7 bases and J gave up 8 bases; unmatched junction bases: 4. The length of the CDR3 is 11 residues. CDR3 bases: TGCAGCGGGACTAGCTCCGATGAGCAGTTCTTC. It codes for CSGTSSDEQFF.

This clone was detected only once. This sample includes further DNA sequences coding for the same CDR3. The chain joins TRBV5-4 to TRBJ2-3; D call uncertain. Per the germline V gene, CDR1 is SGHNT and CDR2 is YYREEE (reference sequence). Trimming stripped 4 bases from V and 6 bases from J, with 9 bases between. The CDR3 has 12 amino acids. The CDR3 region has the DNA TGTGCCAGCAGCCTGAGTTTGGATACGCAGTATTTT. It codes for CASSLSLDTQYF.

The V call is TRBV29-1, the J call TRBJ2-5, with D maybe TRBD2 (6 bases). V was shortened by 6 bases and J by 5 bases, with 22 bases between the two germline ends. Germline CDR1 SQVTM, CDR2 ANQGSEA. The CDR3 runs 15 residues. The CDR3 loop is CSVSPRGGTGETQYF. CDR3 sequence (DNA): TGCAGCGTCAGCCCTAGGGGAGGTACCGGGGAGACCCAGTACTTC. The full variable domain, rest sourced from reference TRBV29-1 and TRBJ2-5, is SAVISQKPSRDICQRGTSLTIQCQVDSQVTMMFWYRQQPGQSLTLIATANQGSEATYESGFVIDKFPISRPNLTFSTLTVSNMSPEDSSIYLCSVSPRGGTGETQYFGPGTRLLVL.

DNA for the CDR3: TGTGCCAGCAGTTTTGGATACGAGCAGTACTTC. Its protein is CASSFGYEQYF. The genes are TRBV27 and TRBJ2-7, with unresolved D. The ends were cut back, 3 bases at V and 4 bases at J, with 4 bases in the middle. The germline V gene has CDR1 MNHEY and CDR2 SMNVEV (reference sequence). The CDR3 totals 11 residues.

The chain recombines TRBV7-2 with TRBJ1-1; 11 bases fit TRBD1. The CDR3 sequence is 15 residues long. The V gene end was trimmed by 5 bases and the J gene end by 4 bases; junction bases not matched to a gene: 6. CDR1 SGHTA and CDR2 FQGNSA come from the germline V gene. In nucleotides, the CDR3 is TGTGCCAGCAGCCCGGACAGGGGGCACGGCACTGAAGCTTTCTTT. Protein sequence: CASSPDRGHGTEAFF. Filled out from reference TRBV7-2 and TRBJ1-1, the complete variable domain reads GAGVSQSPSNKVTEKGKDVELRCDPISGHTALYWYRQSLGQGLEFLIYFQGNSAPDKSGLPSDRFSAERTGGSVSTLTIQRTQQEDSAVYLCASSPDRGHGTEAFFGQGTRLTVV.

V usage is TRBV29-1 and J usage is TRBJ2-4; possible D gene TRBD2, 5 bases. In germline, CDR1 is SQVTM, CDR2 ANQGSEA. The V gene lost 4 bases and the J gene lost 7 bases, with 14 bases spanning the gap. The CDR3 totals 13 residues. In DNA form, the CDR3 reads TGCAGCGTTGGGGCCCGGGGTAGCAACATTCAGTACTTC. Its protein is CSVGARGSNIQYF.